These T cell receptor beta chains were read from a single sample in a study of T cell responses to AZD1222 COVID-19 vaccine. Method: immunoSEQ multiplex PCR; TCRdb's copy keeps in-frame clones and lacks some. The sample carries tens of thousands of clones, more than 75% recorded once. This sample comprised peripheral blood, obtained on day 0 of AZD1222 vaccination. The receptors originated from an adult in good health. The CDR3 runs from the conserved cysteine through the conserved F or W. The order of the fields is D gene, clone size, V gene, J gene, CDR3 protein, CDR3 DNA. A D gene is named only where the DNA matches it firmly. Size values are once, few and many counts, or a class for expanded clones, and some rows have none.

TRBD2	once	TRBV29-1	TRBJ2-1	CSVNLAGGVYNEQFF	TGCAGCGTCAACTTAGCGGGAGGGGTGTACAATGAGCAGTTCTTC
TRBD1	.	TRBV5-4	TRBJ1-6	CASSYPGQGLNSPLHF	TGTGCCAGCAGCTATCCGGGACAGGGTTTGAATTCACCCCTCCACTTT
.	.	TRBV5-1	TRBJ2-5	CASSLRTLQETQYF	TGCGCCAGCAGCTTGAGGACTTTACAAGAGACCCAGTACTTC
.	.	TRBV6-6	TRBJ2-3	CASSRKGLGEDTQYF	TGTGCCAGCAGTCGAAAGGGACTGGGGGAAGATACGCAGTATTTT
.	.	TRBV6-5	TRBJ2-7	CASTPGRGSYEQYF	TGTGCCAGCACCCCGGGACGCGGTTCCTACGAGCAGTACTTC
.	.	TRBV6-5	TRBJ1-3	CASSYSGGSSGNTIYF	TGTGCCAGCAGTTACTCAGGCGGAAGCTCTGGAAACACCATATATTTT
TRBD1	.	TRBV4-1	TRBJ1-3	CASSQVPRGTSGNTIYF	TGCGCCAGCAGCCAAGTCCCCAGGGGGACCTCTGGAAACACCATATATTTT
.	.	TRBV12-5	TRBJ1-5	CASGLRDGGNQPQHF	TGTGCTAGTGGTCTCCGGGACGGAGGCAATCAGCCCCAGCATTTT
.	.	TRBV21-1	TRBJ1-2	CASSKVGTYGYTF	TGTGCCAGCAGCAAAGTCGGCACCTATGGCTACACCTTC
.	.	TRBV5-4	TRBJ2-3	CASSLNLGATRTDTQYF	TGTGCCAGCAGCTTGAATCTGGGGGCGACTAGGACAGATACGCAGTATTTT
TRBD1	.	TRBV28	TRBJ1-2	CASSFQGLPGQGNYGYTF	TGTGCCAGCAGTTTCCAGGGACTACCGGGACAGGGGAACTATGGCTACACCTTC
TRBD1	.	TRBV7-2	TRBJ1-3	CASSSTGVGGNTIYF	TGTGCCAGCAGCTCGACAGGGGTCGGCGGAAACACCATATATTTT
TRBD2	.	TRBV9	TRBJ2-7	CASSPGTRGYEQYF	TGTGCCAGCAGCCCCGGGACTAGGGGTTACGAGCAGTACTTC
.	.	TRBV28	TRBJ1-5	CASKSSPNQPQHF	TGTGCCAGCAAATCCTCCCCCAATCAGCCCCAGCATTTT
.	.	TRBV5-1	TRBJ1-1	CASSLEGIYTEAFF	TGCGCCAGCAGCTTGGAGGGGATCTACACTGAAGCTTTCTTT
.	.	TRBV5-4	TRBJ2-7	CASSYIVGAGFGEQYF	TGTGCCAGCAGCTATATTGTGGGGGCGGGATTTGGGGAGCAGTACTTC
TRBD2	.	TRBV7-6	TRBJ2-5	CASSPGTSGKTQYF	TGTGCCAGCAGCCCCGGGACTAGCGGGAAGACCCAGTACTTC
.	once	TRBV2	TRBJ2-3	CASSREGSDTQYF	TGTGCCAGCAGTCGTGAGGGGTCAGATACGCAGTATTTT
TRBD1	.	TRBV5-6	TRBJ1-5	CASSLGQGVGQPQHF	TGTGCCAGCAGCTTGGGACAGGGTGTAGGTCAGCCCCAGCATTTT
.	.	TRBV7-9	TRBJ1-5	CASSLYGQASNQPQHF	TGTGCCAGCAGCCTATATGGACAAGCGAGCAATCAGCCCCAGCATTTT
.	few	TRBV12-3/TRBV12-4	TRBJ1-2	CASSERGDGYTF	TGTGCCAGCAGTGAAAGGGGGGATGGCTACACCTTC
.	few	TRBV7-9	TRBJ2-7	CASSLDRTYPTSYEQYF	TGTGCCAGCAGCTTAGATCGGACCTACCCCACCTCCTACGAGCAGTACTTC
TRBD1	.	TRBV9	TRBJ1-1	CASSAQGGLITEAFF	TGTGCCAGCAGCGCACAGGGGGGACTCATCACTGAAGCTTTCTTT
.	.	TRBV11-2	TRBJ1-4	CASSPRQITTNEKLFF	TGTGCCAGCAGCCCCCGACAGATTACAACTAATGAAAAACTGTTTTTT
.	.	TRBV18	TRBJ2-2	CASSLQGTPGAGELFF	TGTGCCAGCTCACTCCAAGGGACTCCAGGGGCCGGGGAGCTGTTTTTT
.	few	TRBV28	TRBJ1-6	CASSAAGFDNSPLHF	TGTGCCAGCAGTGCCGCGGGGTTCGATAATTCACCCCTCCACTTT
.	.	TRBV3-1/TRBV3-2	TRBJ1-6	CASSPSLSSYNSPLHF	TGTGCCAGCAGCCCGAGTTTGAGCTCCTATAATTCACCCCTCCACTTT
.	.	TRBV2	TRBJ2-7	CASSEQGPSYEQYF	TGTGCCAGCAGTGAACAGGGACCTTCCTACGAGCAGTACTTC
.	.	TRBV18	TRBJ2-7	CASSRQGSLREQYF	TGTGCCAGCTCCCGACAAGGGTCTTTGAGGGAGCAGTACTTC
TRBD1	.	TRBV10-2	TRBJ1-2	CASKPGQGAAKDGYTF	TGCGCCAGCAAGCCCGGACAGGGGGCGGCTAAGGATGGCTACACCTTC
.	few	TRBV2	TRBJ2-2	CASQTGGWNTGELFF	TGTGCCAGCCAAACCGGGGGCTGGAACACCGGGGAGCTGTTTTTT